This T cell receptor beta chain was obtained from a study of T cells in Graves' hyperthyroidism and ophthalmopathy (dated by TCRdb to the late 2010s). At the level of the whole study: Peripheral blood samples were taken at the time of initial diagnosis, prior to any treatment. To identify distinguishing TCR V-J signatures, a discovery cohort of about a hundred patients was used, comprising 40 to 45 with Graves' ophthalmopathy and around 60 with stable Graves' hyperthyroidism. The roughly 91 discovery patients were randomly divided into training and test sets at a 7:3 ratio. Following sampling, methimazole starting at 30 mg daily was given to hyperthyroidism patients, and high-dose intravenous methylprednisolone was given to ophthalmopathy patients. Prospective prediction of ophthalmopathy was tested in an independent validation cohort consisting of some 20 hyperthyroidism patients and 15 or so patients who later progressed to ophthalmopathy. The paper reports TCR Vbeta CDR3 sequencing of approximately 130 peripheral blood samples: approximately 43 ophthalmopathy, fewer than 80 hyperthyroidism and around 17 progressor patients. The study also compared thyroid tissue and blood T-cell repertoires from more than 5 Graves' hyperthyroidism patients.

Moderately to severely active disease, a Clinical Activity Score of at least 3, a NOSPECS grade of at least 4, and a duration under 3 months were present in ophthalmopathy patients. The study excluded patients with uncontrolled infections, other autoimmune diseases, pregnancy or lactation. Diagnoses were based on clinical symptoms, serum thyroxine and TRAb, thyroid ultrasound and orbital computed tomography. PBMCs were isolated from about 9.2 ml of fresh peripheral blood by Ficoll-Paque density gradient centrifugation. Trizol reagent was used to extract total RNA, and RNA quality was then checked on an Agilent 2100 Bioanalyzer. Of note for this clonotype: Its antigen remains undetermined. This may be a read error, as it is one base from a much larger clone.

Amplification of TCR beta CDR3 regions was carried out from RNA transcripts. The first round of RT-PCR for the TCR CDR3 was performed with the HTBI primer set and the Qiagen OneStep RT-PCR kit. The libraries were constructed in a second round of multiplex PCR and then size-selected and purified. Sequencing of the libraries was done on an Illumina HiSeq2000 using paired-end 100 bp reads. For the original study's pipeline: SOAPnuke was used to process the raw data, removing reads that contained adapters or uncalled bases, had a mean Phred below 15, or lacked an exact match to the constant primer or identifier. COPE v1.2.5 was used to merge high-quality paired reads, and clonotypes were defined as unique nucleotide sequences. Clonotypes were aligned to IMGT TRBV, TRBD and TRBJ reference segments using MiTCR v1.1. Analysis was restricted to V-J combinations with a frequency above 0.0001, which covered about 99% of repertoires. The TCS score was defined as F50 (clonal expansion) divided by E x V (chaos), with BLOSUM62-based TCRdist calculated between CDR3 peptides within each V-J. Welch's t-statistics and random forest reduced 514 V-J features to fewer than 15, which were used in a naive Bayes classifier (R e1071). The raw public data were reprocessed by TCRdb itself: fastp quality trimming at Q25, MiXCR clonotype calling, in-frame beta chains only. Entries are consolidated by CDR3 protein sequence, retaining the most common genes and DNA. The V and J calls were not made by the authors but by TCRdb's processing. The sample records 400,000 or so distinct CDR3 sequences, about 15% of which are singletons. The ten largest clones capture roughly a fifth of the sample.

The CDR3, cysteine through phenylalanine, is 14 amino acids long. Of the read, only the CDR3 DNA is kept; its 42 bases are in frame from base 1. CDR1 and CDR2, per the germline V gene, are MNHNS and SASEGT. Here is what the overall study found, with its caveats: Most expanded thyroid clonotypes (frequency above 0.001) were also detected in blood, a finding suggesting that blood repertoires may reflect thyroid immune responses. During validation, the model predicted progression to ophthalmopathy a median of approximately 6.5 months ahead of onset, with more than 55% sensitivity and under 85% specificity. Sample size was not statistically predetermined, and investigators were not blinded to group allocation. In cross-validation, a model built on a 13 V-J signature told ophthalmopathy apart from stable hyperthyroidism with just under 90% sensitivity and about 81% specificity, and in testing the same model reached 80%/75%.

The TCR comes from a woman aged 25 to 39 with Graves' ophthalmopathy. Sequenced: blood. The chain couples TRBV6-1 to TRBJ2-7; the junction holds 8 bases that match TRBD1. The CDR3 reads CASSKQGASYGQYF. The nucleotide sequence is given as TGTGCCAGCAGTAAGCAGGGGGCCTCCTACGGGCAGTACTTC.